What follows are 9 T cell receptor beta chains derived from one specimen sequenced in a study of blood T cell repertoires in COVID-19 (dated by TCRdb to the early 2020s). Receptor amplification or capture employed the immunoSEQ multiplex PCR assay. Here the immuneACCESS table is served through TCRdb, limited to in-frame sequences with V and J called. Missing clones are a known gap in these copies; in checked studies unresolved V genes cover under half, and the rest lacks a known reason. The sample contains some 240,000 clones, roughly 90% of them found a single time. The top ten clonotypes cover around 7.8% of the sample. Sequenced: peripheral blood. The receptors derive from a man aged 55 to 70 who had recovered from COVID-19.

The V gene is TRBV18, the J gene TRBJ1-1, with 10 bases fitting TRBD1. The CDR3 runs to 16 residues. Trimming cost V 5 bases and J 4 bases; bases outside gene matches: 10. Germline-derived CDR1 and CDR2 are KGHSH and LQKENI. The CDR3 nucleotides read TGTGCCAGCTCATCCGACAGGGGGCATAAACGCACTGAAGCTTTCTTT. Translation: CASSSDRGHKRTEAFF. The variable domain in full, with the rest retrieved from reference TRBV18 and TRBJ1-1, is NAGVMQNPRHLVRRRGQEARLRCSPMKGHSHVYWYRQLPEEGLKFMVYLQKENIIDESGMPKERFSAEFPKEGPSILRIQQVVRGDSAAYFCASSSDRGHKRTEAFFGQGTRLTVV.

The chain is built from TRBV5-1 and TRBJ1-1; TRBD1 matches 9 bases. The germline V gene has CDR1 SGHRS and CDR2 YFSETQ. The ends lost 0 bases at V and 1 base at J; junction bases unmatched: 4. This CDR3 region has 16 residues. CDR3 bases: TGCGCCAGCAGCTTGGGACCGACAGGGGGGAACACTGAAGCTTTCTTT. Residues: CASSLGPTGGNTEAFF.

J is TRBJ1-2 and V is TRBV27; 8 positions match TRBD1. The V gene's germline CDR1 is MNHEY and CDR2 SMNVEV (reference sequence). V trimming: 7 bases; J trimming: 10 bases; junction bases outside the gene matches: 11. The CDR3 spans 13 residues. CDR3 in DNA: TGTGCCAGCAAAAACAGGGGGTCTCTCACCTACACCTTC. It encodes CASKNRGSLTYTF.

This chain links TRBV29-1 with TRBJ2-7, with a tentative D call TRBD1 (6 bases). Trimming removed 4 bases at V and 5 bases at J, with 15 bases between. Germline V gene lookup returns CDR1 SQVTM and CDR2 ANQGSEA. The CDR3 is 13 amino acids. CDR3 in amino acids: CSVVGGASDEQYV. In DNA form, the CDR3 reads TGCAGCGTTGTAGGGGGAGCGTCGGACGAGCAGTACGTC.

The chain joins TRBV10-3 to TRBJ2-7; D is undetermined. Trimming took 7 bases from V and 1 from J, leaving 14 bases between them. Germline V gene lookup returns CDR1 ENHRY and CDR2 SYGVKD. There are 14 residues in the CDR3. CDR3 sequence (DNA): TGTGCCATCAAAACGGTCCATTCTTCCTACGAGCAGTACGTC. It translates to CAIKTVHSSYEQYV.

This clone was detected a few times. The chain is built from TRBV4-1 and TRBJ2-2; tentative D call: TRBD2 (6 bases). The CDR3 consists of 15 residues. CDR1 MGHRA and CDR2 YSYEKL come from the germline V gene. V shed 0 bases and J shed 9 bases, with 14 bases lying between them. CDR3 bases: TGCGCCAGCAGCCAAGATATGACTAGTAGCCGGGAGCTGTTTTTT. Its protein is CASSQDMTSSRELFF.

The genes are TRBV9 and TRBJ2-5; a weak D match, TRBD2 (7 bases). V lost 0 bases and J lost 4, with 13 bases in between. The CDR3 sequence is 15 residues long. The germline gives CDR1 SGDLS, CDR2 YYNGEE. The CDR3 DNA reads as TGTGCCAGCAGCGTAGCTACGGGGGGCAGAGAGACCCAGTACTTC. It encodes CASSVATGGRETQYF.

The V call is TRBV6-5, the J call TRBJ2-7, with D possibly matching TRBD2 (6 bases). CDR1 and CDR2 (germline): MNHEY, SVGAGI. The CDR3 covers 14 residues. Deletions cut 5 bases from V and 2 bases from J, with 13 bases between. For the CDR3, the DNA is TGTGCCAGCAGTCCTCCAGGGAGGCCCTACGAGCAGTACTTC. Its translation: CASSPPGRPYEQYF.

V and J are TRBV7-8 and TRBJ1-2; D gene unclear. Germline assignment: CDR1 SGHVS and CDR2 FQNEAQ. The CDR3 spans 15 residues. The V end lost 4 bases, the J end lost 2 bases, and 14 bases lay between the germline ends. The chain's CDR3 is CASSSNGNINYGYTF. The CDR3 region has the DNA TGTGCCAGCAGCTCGAACGGGAACATCAACTATGGCTACACCTTC.